Shown below are 27 T cell receptor beta chains from a single sample sequenced in a study of circulating CD8 cells and anti-PD-1 response in melanoma. The QIAseq Immune Repertoire TCR panel built the libraries from approximately 15 ng of total RNA. TCRdb used MiXCR to reprocess the reads, holding one entry per CDR3 protein. Among a few hundred distinct CDR3 sequences, about 10% were seen once, and the ten largest hold about 10%. Sorting of live CD3+CD8+TCRalphabeta+ cells by PD-1 and/or TIGIT gave four subsets. The specimen comprised CD8+ T cells from PBMCs, sampled at baseline or after one month of anti-PD-1 therapy (not recorded which). All receptors come from a human donor with melanoma.

This clonotype is deemed large. This chain uses TRBV9 with TRBJ2-1, with 8 bases identical to TRBD2. J lost 5 bases, V lost 0 bases, and 7 bases had no gene match. The length of the CDR3 is 16 residues. Germline CDR1 reads SGDLS; CDR2 reads YYNGEE. The DNA for the CDR3 is TGTGCCAGCAGCGTAGAGGGGACTAGTCTCGACAATGAGCAGTTCTTC. Translation gives CASSVEGTSLDNEQFF.

The chain is built from TRBV19 and TRBJ1-1; 7 bases agree with TRBD1. Germline lookup yields CDR1 LNHDA and CDR2 SQIVND (reference sequence). Trimming at V came to 7 bases and at J to 5 bases, leaving 7 bases not matched to a gene. This CDR3 comprises 13 residues. CDR3 protein: CASIRDSRTEAFF. The CDR3, as DNA: TGTGCCAGTATCCGGGACAGCAGGACTGAAGCTTTCTTT.

Points on this clonotype: Being one base from a much bigger clone, this may be a read error. V is TRBV19 and J is TRBJ1-3; D is possibly TRBD1 (5 bases). This CDR3 contains 12 residues. Germline V CDR1 and CDR2: LNHDA, SQIVND (reference sequence). V lost 7 bases and J lost 8, with 12 bases in between. The CDR3 protein is CASTRVGDTIYF. As DNA, the CDR3 is TGTGCCAGTACCCGTGTGGGGGACACCATATATTTT.

To note about this clonotype: This may be a read error: a much more frequent sequence differs by one nucleotide. The chain couples TRBV30 to TRBJ1-1; a weak D match, TRBD1 (6 bases). The germline V gene has CDR1 GTSNPN and CDR2 SVGIG (reference sequence). The CDR3 loop spans 13 amino acids. In nucleotides, the CDR3 is TGTGCCTGGGGTGTAGGGGACATCACTGAAGCTTTCTTT. Its protein is CAWGVGDITEAFF.

A few counts support this clonotype. This chain joins TRBV27 and TRBJ2-6; TRBD2 agrees at 7 bases. V shed 8 bases and J 0 bases; nucleotides not matched to a gene: 10. Germline V gene lookup returns CDR1 MNHEY and CDR2 SMNVEV (reference sequence). The CDR3 spans 17 residues. The CDR3 loop reads CASLLFWGGSGANVLTF. CDR3 sequence (DNA): TGTGCCAGCCTCTTATTCTGGGGGGGCTCTGGGGCCAACGTCCTGACTTTC.

This clonotype is labeled large (0.1 to 1%). The DNA of the CDR3 is TGCAGCGTTGAGGGAAATAACTATGGCTACACCTTC. It translates to CSVEGNNYGYTF. The V and J genes are TRBV29-1 and TRBJ1-2; D is ambiguous. CDR1 is SQVTM and CDR2 is ANQGSEA in the germline V gene. This CDR3 is 12 amino acids long. The V end lost 3 bases, the J end lost 1 base, and 6 bases lay between the germline ends.

Judged by abundance, this clonotype is medium-sized (0.01 to 0.1%). This chain links TRBV29-1 with TRBJ1-6, with 7 bases aligning to TRBD1. The germline gives CDR1 SQVTM, CDR2 ANQGSEA. J lost 14 bases, V lost 0 bases, and 13 bases had no gene match. The CDR3 has 15 amino acids. DNA for the CDR3: TGCAGCGTTGAAGAAGCCGTGCCAGGGGGAGTCACCCTCCACTTT. This sequence encodes CSVEEAVPGGVTLHF. Drawing the rest from reference TRBV29-1 and TRBJ1-6, the complete variable domain is SAVISQKPSRDICQRGTSLTIQCQVDSQVTMMFWYRQQPGQSLTLIATANQGSEATYESGFVIDKFPISRPNLTFSTLTVSNMSPEDSSIYLCSVEEAVPGGVTLHFGNGTRLTVT.

This clonotype is termed medium-sized. The chain carries TRBV30 and TRBJ2-1; possible D gene TRBD1, 5 bases. The ends were cut back, 0 bases at V and 6 bases at J, with 15 bases in the middle. The CDR3 runs 15 residues. CDR1 is GTSNPN and CDR2 is SVGIG in the germline V gene (reference sequence). DNA for the CDR3: TGTGCCTGGAGTGTAGGTACAGGAGTAAGCAATGAGCAGTTCTTC. Protein sequence: CAWSVGTGVSNEQFF.

This clonotype counts as large. The chain joins TRBV20-1 to TRBJ2-7, with a possible D match to TRBD1 (6 bases). In germline, CDR1 is DFQATT, CDR2 SNEGSKA (reference sequence). V was shortened by 2 bases and J by 1 base, with 21 bases between the two germline ends. CDR3 length: 17 residues. The CDR3 nucleotides are TGCAGTGCTAGATCGTCCCTTACAGGGCTACTATCCTACGAGCAGTACTTC. This gives the protein CSARSSLTGLLSYEQYF.

Judged by abundance, this clonotype is large. This chain links TRBV6-2 or TRBV6-3 with TRBJ2-7; tentative D call: TRBD2 (5 bases). CDR1 MNHEY and CDR2 SVGEGT come from the germline V gene. The V end was cut by 7 bases, the J end by 0 bases, with 10 bases between. This CDR3 is 13 amino acids long. The CDR3 nucleotides are TGTGCCAGCACGGTAGACTACTCCTACGAGCAGTACTTC. It specifies CASTVDYSYEQYF.

This clonotype is judged large. V is TRBV2 and J is TRBJ2-7; D gene ambiguous. Germline CDR1 is SNHLY and CDR2 is FYNNEI. The ends were cut back, 2 bases at V and 1 base at J, with 12 bases in the middle. The CDR3 spans 15 residues. CDR3 residues: CASSENPGLSYEQYF. CDR3 sequence (DNA): TGTGCCAGCAGTGAAAATCCGGGCCTATCCTACGAGCAGTACTTC.

This clonotype is categorized as large. This rearrangement joins TRBV7-2 to TRBJ1-3, with D unresolved. The CDR3 spans 14 residues. Germline CDR1 and CDR2: SGHTA and FQGNSA. With 1 base removed from V and 2 bases from J, the gap between germline ends came to 6 bases. The CDR3 sequence is CASSLDGAGNTIYF. The CDR3 region has the DNA TGTGCCAGCAGCTTAGACGGGGCTGGAAACACCATATATTTT.

The sample holds a few counts of this clonotype. The V and J genes are TRBV3-1 and TRBJ1-1; unclear D gene. This CDR3 has 18 amino acids. V dropped 5 bases and J dropped 3 bases, with 25 bases sitting between them. In germline, CDR1 is LGHDT, CDR2 YNNKEL (reference sequence). The CDR3 nucleotides read TGTGCCAGCAGCTCCGACCTGGATGGGCGGAGTGTGGACACTGAAGCTTTCTTT. Protein: CASSSDLDGRSVDTEAFF.

In this sample, this clonotype is medium-sized. This rearrangement joins TRBV20-1 to TRBJ2-3; D is ambiguous. This CDR3 comprises 11 residues. Germline values: CDR1 DFQATT, CDR2 SNEGSKA (reference sequence). The ends were cut back, 4 bases at V and 6 bases at J, with 8 bases in the middle. The CDR3: CSAMDGDTQYF. The CDR3 DNA sequence: TGCAGTGCTATGGACGGGGATACGCAGTATTTT.

This clonotype is judged large. This chain joins TRBV28 and TRBJ2-3; 8 bases map to TRBD2. J lost 6 bases, V lost 2 bases, and 7 bases had no gene match. This CDR3 is built from 15 residues. CDR1 and CDR2 from the germline V gene are MDHEN and SYDVKM. The CDR3 is CASSLDGGALDTQYF. The CDR3 DNA sequence: TGTGCCAGCAGTTTAGACGGGGGGGCCTTGGATACGCAGTATTTT.

By sample share, this clonotype is large. The CDR3: CASGTGLAGGELFF. The CDR3 nucleotides are TGTGCTAGTGGTACCGGACTAGCGGGCGGGGAGCTGTTTTTT. The genes are TRBV12-5 and TRBJ2-2; 11 nucleotides line up with TRBD2. Losses at the gene ends were 5 bases for V and 7 bases for J; bases not matched to a gene: 3. CDR1 is LGHNT, CDR2 FRNRAP, per germline. The CDR3 runs 14 residues. The full variable domain, in which reference TRBV12-5 and TRBJ2-2 provide the parts outside the CDR3, is DARVTQTPRHKVTEMGQEVTMRCQPILGHNTVFWYRQTMMQGLELLAYFRNRAPLDDSGMPKDRFSAEMPDATLATLKIQPSEPRDSAVYFCASGTGLAGGELFFGEGSRLTVL.

This clonotype is labeled as medium-sized. The gene calls are TRBV20-1 and TRBJ1-1, with D possibly being TRBD1 (5 bases). CDR3 length equals 12 residues. CDR1 DFQATT and CDR2 SNEGSKA come from the germline V gene (reference sequence). With 2 bases removed from V and 6 bases from J, the gap between germline ends came to 10 bases. The CDR3 DNA follows: TGCAGTGCTAGATCGGGGGAGGCTGAAGCTTTCTTT. Its protein is CSARSGEAEAFF.

To note about this clonotype: The junction shows a germline mismatch at one end, possibly a read error. The chain carries TRBV28 and TRBJ2-5; TRBD2 matches at 10 bases. Germline-derived CDR1 and CDR2 are MDHEN and SYDVKM. The CDR3 has 12 amino acids. The CDR3 DNA reads as TGTGCCAGCACCAGCGGGAGGGAGACCCATTACTTC. Its protein product is CASTSGRETHYF.

This clonotype is judged large. The chain links TRBV7-9 to TRBJ2-7; D remains unclear. The CDR3 totals 12 residues. V lost 1 base and J 6 bases, leaving 7 bases between the germline ends. Germline assignment: CDR1 SEHNR and CDR2 FQNEAQ (reference sequence). DNA for the CDR3: TGTGCCAGCAGCTTAGACCTCGGCGAGCAGTACTTC. It translates to CASSLDLGEQYF.

By its share, this clonotype is large (0.1 to 1%). The chain links TRBV7-3 to TRBJ1-1, with 9 bases identical to TRBD1. V lost 5 bases to trimming and J lost 4 bases; unmatched junction nucleotides: 8. CDR1 and CDR2 from the germline V gene are SGHTA and FQGTGA. The CDR3 covers 15 residues. The CDR3 is CASSIGTGLSTEAFF. The CDR3, as DNA: TGTGCCAGCAGCATCGGGACAGGGTTGAGCACTGAAGCTTTCTTT.

By proportion, this clonotype is medium-sized. The gene calls are TRBV4-1 and TRBJ2-7; 9 bases are a match to TRBD2. Trimming took 0 bases from V and 6 from J; bases not matched to a gene: 12. The CDR3 spans 17 residues. Per germline, CDR1 MGHRA and CDR2 YSYEKL. The CDR3 spells CASSQDLGASGMGEQYF. DNA of the CDR3: TGCGCCAGCAGCCAAGATCTCGGGGCTAGCGGGATGGGCGAGCAGTACTTC.

In this sample, this clonotype is medium-sized. The chain couples TRBV30 to TRBJ2-1; D is perhaps TRBD1 (6 bases). Germline values: CDR1 GTSNPN, CDR2 SVGIG (reference sequence). The germline V and J ends were trimmed by 2 bases and 4 bases, with 15 bases remaining between them. This CDR3 contains 15 residues. CDR3 coding DNA: TGTGCCTGGAGTCATCAGGGGTACGGGTACAATGAGCAGTTCTTC. It codes for CAWSHQGYGYNEQFF.

This clonotype is categorized as large (0.1 to 1%). The chain employs TRBV28 and TRBJ2-1; 12 nucleotides line up with TRBD2. The CDR3 consists of 13 residues. Germline-derived CDR1 and CDR2 are MDHEN and SYDVKM. The V gene end was trimmed by 7 bases and the J gene end by 10 bases; junction bases not matched to a gene: 5. CDR3 residues: CASTSGGAGEQFF. DNA for the CDR3: TGTGCCAGCACTAGCGGGGGGGCCGGAGAGCAGTTCTTC.

This clonotype is medium-sized (0.01 to 0.1%) by share. The chain employs TRBV12-5 and TRBJ2-7, with 10 bases aligning to TRBD2. V shed 5 bases, J shed 3 bases, and the junction held 7 bases outside the gene matches. The CDR3 covers 15 residues. In germline, CDR1 is LGHNT, CDR2 FRNRAP. The CDR3 region is CASGNSGGLFYEQYF. The CDR3 bases are TGTGCTAGTGGTAATAGCGGGGGGTTGTTCTACGAGCAGTACTTC.

The chain joins TRBV28 to TRBJ2-3, with D uncertain. In germline, CDR1 is MDHEN, CDR2 SYDVKM. The CDR3 runs to 17 residues. V lost 6 bases, J lost 1 base, and 20 bases lay in between. The CDR3 spells CASRVPGPEARTDTQYF. For the CDR3, the DNA is TGTGCCAGCAGGGTACCCGGGCCCGAGGCTCGCACAGATACGCAGTATTTT.

This clonotype is large. The J gene is TRBJ1-3, the V gene TRBV19; D gene ambiguous. The CDR3 is 13 residues long. Germline V gene data show CDR1 as LNHDA and CDR2 as SQIVND (reference sequence). Trimming stripped 7 bases from V and 0 bases from J, with 7 bases between. CDR3 in amino acids: CASKKVSGNTIYF. CDR3 sequence (DNA): TGTGCCAGTAAGAAGGTCTCTGGAAACACCATATATTTT.

By proportion, this clonotype is large (0.1 to 1%). The CDR3 DNA reads as TGTGCCAGCAGCCCAAGGGGGAGCTACACAGATACGCAGTATTTT. It specifies CASSPRGSYTDTQYF. The chain uses TRBV7-6 and TRBJ2-3; TRBD1 might be the D (6 bases). The CDR3 sequence is 15 residues long. The ends were cut back, 5 bases at V and 2 bases at J, with 14 bases in the middle. The germline gives CDR1 SGHVS, CDR2 FNYEAQ.